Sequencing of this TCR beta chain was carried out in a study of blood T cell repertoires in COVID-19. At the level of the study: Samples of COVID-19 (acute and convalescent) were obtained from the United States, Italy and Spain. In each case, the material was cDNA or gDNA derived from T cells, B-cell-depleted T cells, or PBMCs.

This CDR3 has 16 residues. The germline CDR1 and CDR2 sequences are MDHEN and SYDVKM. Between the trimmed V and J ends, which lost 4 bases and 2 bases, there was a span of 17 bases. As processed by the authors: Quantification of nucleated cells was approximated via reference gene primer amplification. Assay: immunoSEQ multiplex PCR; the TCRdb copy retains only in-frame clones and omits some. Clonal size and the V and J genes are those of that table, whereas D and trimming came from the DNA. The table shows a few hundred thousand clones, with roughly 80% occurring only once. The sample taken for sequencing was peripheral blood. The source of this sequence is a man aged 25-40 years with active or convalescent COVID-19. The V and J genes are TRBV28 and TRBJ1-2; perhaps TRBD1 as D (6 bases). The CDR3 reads CASSSLVGGGNYGYTF. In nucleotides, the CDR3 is TGTGCCAGCAGTTCTCTGGTTGGGGGGGGCAACTATGGCTACACCTTC.